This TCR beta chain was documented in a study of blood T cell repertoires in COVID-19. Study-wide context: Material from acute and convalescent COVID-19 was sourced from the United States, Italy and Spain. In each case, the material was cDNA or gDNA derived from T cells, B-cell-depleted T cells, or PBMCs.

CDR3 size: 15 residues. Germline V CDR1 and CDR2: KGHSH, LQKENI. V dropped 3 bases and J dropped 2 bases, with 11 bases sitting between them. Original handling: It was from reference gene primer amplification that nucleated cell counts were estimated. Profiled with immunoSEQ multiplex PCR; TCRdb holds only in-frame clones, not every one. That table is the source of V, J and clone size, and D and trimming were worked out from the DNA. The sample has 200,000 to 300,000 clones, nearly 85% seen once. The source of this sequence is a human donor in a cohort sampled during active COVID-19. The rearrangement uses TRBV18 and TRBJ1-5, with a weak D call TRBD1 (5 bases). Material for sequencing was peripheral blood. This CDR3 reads CASSPPPGGNQPQHF. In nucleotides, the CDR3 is TGTGCCAGCTCACCCCCCCCGGGGGGCAATCAGCCCCAGCATTTT.